Listed below are T cell receptor beta chains from one sample, sequenced in a study of early stage breast cancer tumors. Clones were sequenced by immunoSEQ multiplex PCR, and TCRdb holds only the in-frame ones, with some missing. The data contain 45,000 to 50,000 clones, around 83% of them singletons. Input material: blood. Receptor source: a person in their fifties with breast cancer. The CDR3 runs from the conserved cysteine through the conserved F or W. D genes are given only for firm matches. Clone sizes are given selectively: once, few, many, or a class where the clone is expanded.

.	TRBV7-3	TRBD2	TRBJ2-1	TGTGCCAGCAGCTTAACTAGCGGGAGAAACTCCTACAATGAGCAGTTCTTC	CASSLTSGRNSYNEQFF
few	TRBV28	.	TRBJ1-2	TGTGCCAGCAGGGGAAGCTATGGCTACACCTTC	CASRGSYGYTF
.	TRBV12-5	TRBD1	TRBJ2-7	TGTGCTAGTGGTTTCGGACAGGGGGGGAAGCTATCGTTGGCGTACGAGCAGTACTTC	CASGFGQGGKLSLAYEQYF
.	TRBV7-9	.	TRBJ1-1	TGTGCCAGCAGCTTAGACCTTGAAGCTTTCTTT	CASSLDLEAFF
.	TRBV7-9	.	TRBJ2-3	TGTGCCAGCAGCTTAGAGGACTGGGCGCAGTATTTT	CASSLEDWAQYF
.	TRBV4-3	.	TRBJ1-2	TGCGCCAGCAGCCAGGTTGGGTGGGGAGAAACCTATGGCTACACCTTC	CASSQVGWGETYGYTF
.	TRBV6-5	.	TRBJ1-4	TGTGCCAGCACGGGGACAACTAATGAAAAACTGTTTTTT	CASTGTTNEKLFF
.	TRBV21-1	.	TRBJ2-7	TGTGCCAGCAGCTTACCCTCCTTGGGAGGCGAGCAGTACTTC	CASSLPSLGGEQYF
.	TRBV5-4	.	TRBJ2-6	TGTGCCAGCAGCTTGGGTCGTATGGGGCGCAGCGCTGGGGCCAACGTCCTGACTTTC	CASSLGRMGRSAGANVLTF
.	TRBV2	TRBD1	TRBJ2-7	TGTGCCAGCAGTGGGGTGACAGGGTTATTTCACGAGCAGTACTTC	CASSGVTGLFHEQYF
.	TRBV7-2	.	TRBJ2-7	TGTGCCAGCAGCTTAGTCGGGACGGGAGCCTACGAGCAGTACTTC	CASSLVGTGAYEQYF
.	TRBV5-6	.	TRBJ2-5	TGTGCCAGCAGCTTCCGGGACAAGCCCCAAGAGACCCAGTACTTC	CASSFRDKPQETQYF
.	TRBV7-2	.	TRBJ2-1	TGTGCCAGCAGCTTGCAGGAGCTGATCAACAATGAGCAGTTCTTC	CASSLQELINNEQFF
.	TRBV27	TRBD1	TRBJ1-2	TGTGCCAGCAGTTGGCGACAGGGGGTGACGGGTGGCTACACCTTC	CASSWRQGVTGGYTF
.	TRBV14	.	TRBJ2-3	TGTGCCAGCAGCCAGTCCCGACTGGACTATACAGATACGCAGTATTTT	CASSQSRLDYTDTQYF
.	TRBV10-2	TRBD2	TRBJ2-3	TGCGCCAGCAGTGAGCGGTGGGGACTAGCGGGAGGGCGGGGCACAGATACGCAGTATTTT	CASSERWGLAGGRGTDTQYF
.	TRBV2	TRBD1	TRBJ1-5	TGTGCCAGCAAAGGACAGGGACCTGGACCCCAGCATTTT	CASKGQGPGPQHF
once	TRBV5-1	TRBD1	TRBJ1-4	TGCGCCAGCAGCTGGGGCCCAGGGGGAAATGAAAAACTGTTTTTT	CASSWGPGGNEKLFF
.	TRBV10-3	.	TRBJ2-7	TGTGCCATCAGTCAGGGCTCCTACGAGCAGTACTTC	CAISQGSYEQYF
.	TRBV5-1	TRBD1	TRBJ1-4	TGCGCCAGCAGCTTGGGACAGGGGGCGCAGGTTGAAAAACTGTTTTTT	CASSLGQGAQVEKLFF
.	TRBV18	.	TRBJ2-5	TGTGCCAGCTCACCATATCGGTTCCTGATCGAAGAGACCCAGTACTTC	CASSPYRFLIEETQYF
.	TRBV5-1	.	TRBJ2-1	TGCGCCAGCAGCCTTCAAACCGGGACTTTAAATGAGCAGTTCTTC	CASSLQTGTLNEQFF
.	TRBV28	.	TRBJ2-3	TGTGCCAGCAGTTCCGGTGCAGATACGCAGTATTTT	CASSSGADTQYF
.	TRBV6-5	.	TRBJ1-1	TGTGCCAGCTCCGCACGTACAGGGAGGGCTGAAGCTTTCTTT	CASSARTGRAEAFF
.	TRBV6-6	.	TRBJ1-1	TGTGCCAGCACCCCTACTCAGACAGGAATGAACACTGAAGCTTTCTTT	CASTPTQTGMNTEAFF
once	TRBV6-5	TRBD1	TRBJ1-2	TGTGCCAGCAGCACGGGACAGGGGGCCTATGGCTACACCTTC	CASSTGQGAYGYTF
.	TRBV28	TRBD1	TRBJ2-7	TGTGCCAGCAGGCCCACAGGGGACTACGAGCAGTACTTC	CASRPTGDYEQYF
.	TRBV10-3	TRBD1	TRBJ2-7	TGTGCCATCAGTCCGGGACAGGGGGCCTACGAGCAGTACTTC	CAISPGQGAYEQYF
.	TRBV2	.	TRBJ2-7	TGTGCCAGCAGTGGGTACGAGCAGTACTTC	CASSGYEQYF
few	TRBV27	.	TRBJ1-1	TGTGCCAGCAGTTCCCTGGGGGTCCCGAACACTGAAGCTTTCTTT	CASSSLGVPNTEAFF
once	TRBV6-5	.	TRBJ2-7	TGTGCCAGCAGATCTAGGGTTAGGCCCTACGAGCAGTACTTC	CASRSRVRPYEQYF
.	TRBV28	.	TRBJ2-7	TGTGCCAGCAGTCTAACCATGACAGGTTACGAGCAGTACTTC	CASSLTMTGYEQYF
.	TRBV2	.	TRBJ1-4	TGTGCCAGCAGTGCAGGGGCTGCAACTAATGAAAAACTGTTTTTT	CASSAGAATNEKLFF
.	TRBV7-8	.	TRBJ1-3	TGTGCCAGCAGCTTAACCTCCGGGCAGCGTGGAAACACCATATATTTT	CASSLTSGQRGNTIYF
.	TRBV7-8	.	TRBJ2-7	TGTGCCAGCAGCGCCTCCGGGACACTGTCCTACGAGCAGTACTTC	CASSASGTLSYEQYF
.	TRBV7-2	.	TRBJ1-5	TGTGCCAGCAGCCTAGGGGGTGGGAATCAGCCCCAGCATTTT	CASSLGGGNQPQHF
few	TRBV6-1	.	TRBJ1-2	TGTGCCAGCAGTGAAGCATGGGGGGCGTACTATGGCTACACCTTC	CASSEAWGAYYGYTF
.	TRBV10-3	TRBD2	TRBJ2-2	TGTGCCATCAGTGGGGGACTAGCGGAGAACACCGGGGAGCTGTTTTTT	CAISGGLAENTGELFF
.	TRBV19	TRBD1	TRBJ1-5	TGTGCCAGTAGTTCAACAGACAGGGGGAGTTGGCCCCAGCATTTT	CASSSTDRGSWPQHF
.	TRBV20-1	.	TRBJ2-5	TGCAGCCAATTAGGGGGAGAGACCCAGTACTTC	CSQLGGETQYF